A selection of T cell receptor beta chains follows, all from one sample in a study of shared clonotypes between healthy human individuals. This table comes from immunoSEQ multiplex PCR, and its TCRdb copy is limited to in-frame clones, with some not included. The data show over a million clones, with 75% to 80% seen just once and 0.6% to 0.7% held by the top ten. What was sequenced was memory CD4+ T cells from PBMCs. The receptor source for this set is a young man in good health. Some clones in this sample may be carry-over from other donors' samples. The CDR3 runs from the conserved cysteine through the conserved F or W. The D gene is left open where the match is weak. Expanded clones get a size class; other rows say once, few or many, or leave the size out.

V gene	D gene	clone size	J gene	CDR3 protein	CDR3 DNA
TRBV20-1	NA	NA	TRBJ2-7	CSARGPREQYF	TGCAGTGCTAGGGGCCCTAGGGAGCAGTACTTC
TRBV9	TRBD2	NA	TRBJ2-1	CASSAGLAGEGEQFF	TGTGCCAGCAGCGCGGGACTAGCGGGAGAAGGTGAGCAGTTCTTC
TRBV4-3	NA	NA	TRBJ2-5	CASSQTVVSEETQYF	TGCGCCAGCAGCCAAACAGTCGTCAGCGAAGAGACCCAGTACTTC
TRBV11-3	NA	NA	TRBJ1-1	CASSLGRVEAFF	TGTGCCAGCAGCTTAGGCAGGGTGGAAGCTTTCTTT
TRBV7-2	NA	NA	TRBJ1-4	CASSLVSRDEKLFF	TGTGCCAGCAGCTTAGTGTCCAGAGATGAAAAACTGTTTTTT
TRBV7-9	NA	many	TRBJ2-7	CASSFSSYEQYF	TGTGCCAGCAGCTTCTCCTCCTACGAGCAGTACTTC
TRBV5-4	NA	NA	TRBJ2-7	CASSLQAGAHEQYF	TGTGCCAGCAGCTTGCAGGCGGGGGCCCACGAGCAGTACTTC
TRBV4-1	TRBD2	NA	TRBJ2-3	CASRLAGSRITDTQYF	TGCGCCAGCAGGCTAGCGGGATCGCGGATCACAGATACGCAGTATTTT
TRBV28	NA	NA	TRBJ2-7	CASSLNGIHYEQYF	TGTGCCAGCAGCCTAAACGGGATTCACTACGAGCAGTACTTC
TRBV7-2	NA	NA	TRBJ1-2	CASSFIGNGYTF	TGTGCCAGCAGCTTTATTGGCAATGGCTACACCTTC
TRBV7-2	NA	NA	TRBJ2-5	CASSPRAGRGSATQYF	TGTGCCAGCAGCCCAAGGGCGGGACGGGGGTCGGCGACCCAGTACTTC
TRBV7-9	TRBD2	few	TRBJ2-5	CASSPQGLAGETQYF	TGTGCCAGCAGCCCCCAAGGACTAGCGGGAGAGACCCAGTACTTC
TRBV5-5	TRBD2	NA	TRBJ2-7	CASSFETSGVQYF	TGTGCCAGCAGCTTTGAGACTAGCGGGGTCCAGTACTTC
TRBV27	NA	NA	TRBJ2-5	CASSSLGLVGTQYF	TGTGCCAGCAGTTCCCTAGGGCTAGTCGGGACCCAGTACTTC
TRBV5-1	NA	NA	TRBJ2-5	CASSLGAQETQYF	TGCGCCAGCAGCTTGGGCGCCCAAGAGACCCAGTACTTC
TRBV2	NA	NA	TRBJ1-5	CASSDLVESRGNQPQHF	TGTGCCAGCAGTGATTTAGTGGAAAGCAGGGGCAATCAGCCCCAGCATTTT
TRBV5-1	TRBD2	once	TRBJ2-1	CASSPTAGGTSVNEQFF	TGCGCCAGCAGCCCAACGGCGGGGGGAACATCTGTAAATGAGCAGTTCTTC
TRBV18	NA	NA	TRBJ2-5	CASSLLAGETQYF	TGTGCCAGCTCACTACTAGCAGGGGAGACCCAGTACTTC